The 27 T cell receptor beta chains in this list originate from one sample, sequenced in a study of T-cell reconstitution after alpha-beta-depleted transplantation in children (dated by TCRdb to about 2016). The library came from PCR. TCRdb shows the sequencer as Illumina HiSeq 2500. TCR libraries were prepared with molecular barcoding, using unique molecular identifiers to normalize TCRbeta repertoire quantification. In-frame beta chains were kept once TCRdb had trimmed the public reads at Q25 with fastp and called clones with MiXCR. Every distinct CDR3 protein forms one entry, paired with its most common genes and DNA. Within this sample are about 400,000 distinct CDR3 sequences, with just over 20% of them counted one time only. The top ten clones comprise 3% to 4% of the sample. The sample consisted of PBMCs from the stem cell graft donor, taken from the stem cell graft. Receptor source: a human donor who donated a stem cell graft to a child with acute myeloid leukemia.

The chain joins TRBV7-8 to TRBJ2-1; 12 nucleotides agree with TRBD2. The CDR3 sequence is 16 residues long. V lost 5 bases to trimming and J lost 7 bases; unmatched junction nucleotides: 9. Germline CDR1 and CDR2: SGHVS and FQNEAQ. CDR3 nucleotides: TGTGCCAGCAGCACCCCTAGCGGGAGGGCCTGGAATGAGCAGTTCTTC. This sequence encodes CASSTPSGRAWNEQFF.

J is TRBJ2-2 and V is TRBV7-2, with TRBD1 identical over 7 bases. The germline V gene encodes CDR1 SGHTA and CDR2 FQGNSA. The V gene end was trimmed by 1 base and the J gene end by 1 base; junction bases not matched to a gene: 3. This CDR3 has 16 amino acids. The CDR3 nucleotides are TGTGCCAGCAGCTTAGATAGGACAGGGAACACCGGGGAGCTGTTTTTT. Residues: CASSLDRTGNTGELFF.

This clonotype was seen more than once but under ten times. CDR3 nucleotides: TGTGCCAGCAGCCTTTACTTGATGGGCCACAATGAGCAGTTCTTC. It encodes CASSLYLMGHNEQFF. The chain has TRBV3-1 and TRBJ2-1; D unclear. Per germline, CDR1 LGHDT and CDR2 YNNKEL (reference sequence). Trimming cost V 4 bases and J 5 bases, with 15 bases left between them. The CDR3 is 15 residues long.

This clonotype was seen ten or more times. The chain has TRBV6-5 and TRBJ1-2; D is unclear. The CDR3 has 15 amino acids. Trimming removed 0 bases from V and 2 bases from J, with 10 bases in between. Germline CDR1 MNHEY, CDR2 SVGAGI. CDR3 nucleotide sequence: TGTGCCAGCAGTTACTCGATAGGCTGGAACTATGGCTACACCTTC. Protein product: CASSYSIGWNYGYTF.

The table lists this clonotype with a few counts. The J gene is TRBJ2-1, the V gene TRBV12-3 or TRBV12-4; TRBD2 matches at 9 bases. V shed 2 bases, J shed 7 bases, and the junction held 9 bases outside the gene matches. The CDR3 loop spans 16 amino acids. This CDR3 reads CASSLSLAGVYNEQFF. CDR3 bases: TGTGCCAGCAGTTTAAGTTTAGCGGGAGTATATAATGAGCAGTTCTTC.

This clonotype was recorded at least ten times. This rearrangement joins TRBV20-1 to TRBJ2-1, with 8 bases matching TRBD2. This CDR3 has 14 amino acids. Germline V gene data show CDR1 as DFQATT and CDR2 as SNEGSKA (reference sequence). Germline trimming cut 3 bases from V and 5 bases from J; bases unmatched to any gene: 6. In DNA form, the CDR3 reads TGCAGTGCTAGTATGGGACTAGTCAACAATGAGCAGTTCTTC. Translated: CSASMGLVNNEQFF.

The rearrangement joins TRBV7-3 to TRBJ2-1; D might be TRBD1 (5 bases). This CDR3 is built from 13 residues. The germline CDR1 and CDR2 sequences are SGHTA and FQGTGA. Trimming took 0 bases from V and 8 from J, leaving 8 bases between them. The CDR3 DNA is TGTGCCAGCAGCTTAACTGGGGCAGATGAGCAGTTCTTC. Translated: CASSLTGADEQFF.

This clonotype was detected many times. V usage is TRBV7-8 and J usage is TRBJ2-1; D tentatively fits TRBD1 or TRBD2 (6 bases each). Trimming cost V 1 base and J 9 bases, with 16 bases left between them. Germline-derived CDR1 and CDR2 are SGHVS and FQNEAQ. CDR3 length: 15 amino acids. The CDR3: CASSLVEGGRSEQFF. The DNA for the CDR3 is TGTGCCAGCAGCTTAGTGGAAGGGGGGCGAAGTGAGCAGTTCTTC.

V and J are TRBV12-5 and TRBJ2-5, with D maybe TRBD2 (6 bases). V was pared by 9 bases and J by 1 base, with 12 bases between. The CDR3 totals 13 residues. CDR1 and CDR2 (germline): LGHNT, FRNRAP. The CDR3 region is CASTWRGQETQYF. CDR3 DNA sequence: TGTGCTAGCACCTGGAGGGGCCAAGAGACCCAGTACTTC. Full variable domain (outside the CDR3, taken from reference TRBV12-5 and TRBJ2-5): DARVTQTPRHKVTEMGQEVTMRCQPILGHNTVFWYRQTMMQGLELLAYFRNRAPLDDSGMPKDRFSAEMPDATLATLKIQPSEPRDSAVYFCASTWRGQETQYFGPGTRLLVL.

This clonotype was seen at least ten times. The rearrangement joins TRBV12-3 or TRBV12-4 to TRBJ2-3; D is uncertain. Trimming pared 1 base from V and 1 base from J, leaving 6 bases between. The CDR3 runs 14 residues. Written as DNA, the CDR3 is TGTGCCAGCAGTTTAGGACTGGGCACAGATACGCAGTATTTT. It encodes CASSLGLGTDTQYF.

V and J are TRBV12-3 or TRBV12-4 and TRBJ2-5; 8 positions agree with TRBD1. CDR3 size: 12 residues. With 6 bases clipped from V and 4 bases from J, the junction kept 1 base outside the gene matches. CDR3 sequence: CASRDRVETQYF. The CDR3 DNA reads TGTGCCAGCAGGGACAGGGTAGAGACCCAGTACTTC.

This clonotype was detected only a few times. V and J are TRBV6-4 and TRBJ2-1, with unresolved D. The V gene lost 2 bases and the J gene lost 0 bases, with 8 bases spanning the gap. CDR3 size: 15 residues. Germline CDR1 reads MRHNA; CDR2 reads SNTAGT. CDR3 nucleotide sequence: TGTGCCAGCAGTGACAGAGTCAGCTCCTACAATGAGCAGTTCTTC. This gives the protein CASSDRVSSYNEQFF.

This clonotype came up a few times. CDR3 in amino acids: CASSQDRGSGETQYF. The CDR3 nucleotides read TGCGCCAGCAGCCAAGACAGGGGGTCGGGGGAGACCCAGTACTTC. The chain has TRBV4-3 and TRBJ2-5; 7 nucleotides match TRBD1. This CDR3 region has 15 residues. The germline gives CDR1 LGHNA, CDR2 YSLEER. V shed 0 bases and J 5 bases; nucleotides not matched to a gene: 6.

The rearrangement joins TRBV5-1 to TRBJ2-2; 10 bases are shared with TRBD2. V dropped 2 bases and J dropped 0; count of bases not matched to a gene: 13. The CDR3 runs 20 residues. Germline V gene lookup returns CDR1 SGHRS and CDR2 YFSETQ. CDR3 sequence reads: CASSFRGLAQPSSNTGELFF. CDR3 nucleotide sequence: TGCGCCAGCAGCTTTAGGGGACTAGCGCAACCGTCTTCGAACACCGGGGAGCTGTTTTTT.

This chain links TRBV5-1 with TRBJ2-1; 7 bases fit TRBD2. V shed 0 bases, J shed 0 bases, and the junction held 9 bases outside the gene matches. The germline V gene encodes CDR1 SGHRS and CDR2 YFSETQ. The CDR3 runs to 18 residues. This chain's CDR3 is CASSLALSGLSSYNEQFF. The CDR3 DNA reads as TGCGCCAGCAGCTTGGCCCTTAGCGGGCTGAGCTCCTACAATGAGCAGTTCTTC.

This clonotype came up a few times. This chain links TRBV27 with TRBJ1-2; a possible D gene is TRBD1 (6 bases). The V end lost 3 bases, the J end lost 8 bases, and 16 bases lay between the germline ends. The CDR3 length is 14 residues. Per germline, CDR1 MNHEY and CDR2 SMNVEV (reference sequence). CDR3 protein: CASSFQQGVGGYTF. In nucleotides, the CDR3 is TGTGCCAGCAGTTTCCAACAGGGTGTTGGGGGCTACACCTTC.

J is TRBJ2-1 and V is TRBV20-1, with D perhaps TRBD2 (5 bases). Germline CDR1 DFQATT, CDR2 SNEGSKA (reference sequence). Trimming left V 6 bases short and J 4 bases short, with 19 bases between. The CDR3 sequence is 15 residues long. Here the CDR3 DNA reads TGCAGTGCCGACGCGGAGGACTCGTCGTACAATGAGCAGTTCTTC. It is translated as CSADAEDSSYNEQFF.

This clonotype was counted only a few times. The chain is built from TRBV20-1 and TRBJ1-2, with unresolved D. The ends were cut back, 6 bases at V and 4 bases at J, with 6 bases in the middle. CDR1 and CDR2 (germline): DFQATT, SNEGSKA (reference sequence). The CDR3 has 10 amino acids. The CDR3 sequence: CSADGYGYTF. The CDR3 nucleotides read TGCAGTGCCGACGGCTATGGCTACACCTTC.

DNA for the CDR3: TGTGCCAGCAGCCGTAGGGGGGCGTCGTCCACAGATACGCAGTATTTT. Amino acids: CASSRRGASSTDTQYF. The chain recombines TRBV7-3 with TRBJ2-3; D may be TRBD1 or TRBD2 (6 bases each). Germline V gene lookup returns CDR1 SGHTA and CDR2 FQGTGA. V lost 5 bases and J 2 bases, leaving 17 bases between the germline ends. This CDR3 is built from 16 residues.

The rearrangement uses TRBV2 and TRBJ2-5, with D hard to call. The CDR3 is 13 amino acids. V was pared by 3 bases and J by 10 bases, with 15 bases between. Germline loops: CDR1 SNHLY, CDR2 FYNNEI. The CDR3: CASSEGDLAYQYF. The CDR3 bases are TGTGCCAGCAGTGAGGGCGACCTTGCCTACCAGTACTTC.

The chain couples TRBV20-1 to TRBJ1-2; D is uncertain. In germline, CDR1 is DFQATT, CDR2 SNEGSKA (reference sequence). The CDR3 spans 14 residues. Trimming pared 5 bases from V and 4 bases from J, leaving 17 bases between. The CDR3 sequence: CSAEGRDGPYGYTF. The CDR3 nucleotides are TGCAGTGCTGAAGGCCGCGACGGACCCTATGGCTACACCTTC.

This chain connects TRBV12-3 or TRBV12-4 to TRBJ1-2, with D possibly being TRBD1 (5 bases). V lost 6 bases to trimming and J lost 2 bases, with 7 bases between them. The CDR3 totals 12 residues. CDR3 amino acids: CASRQENYGYTF. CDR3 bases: TGTGCCAGCAGACAGGAAAACTATGGCTACACCTTC.

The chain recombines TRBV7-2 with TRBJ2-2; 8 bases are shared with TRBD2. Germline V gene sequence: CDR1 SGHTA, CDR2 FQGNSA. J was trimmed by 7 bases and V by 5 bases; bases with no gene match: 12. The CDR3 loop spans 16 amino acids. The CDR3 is CASSHPGTRRDGELFF. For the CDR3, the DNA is TGTGCCAGCAGCCACCCCGGGACTAGAAGGGACGGGGAGCTGTTTTTT.

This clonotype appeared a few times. CDR3 bases: TGTGCCACCAGTGACCGACCACTAGGATCGTCAGGCGAGCAGTTCTTC. Translating gives CATSDRPLGSSGEQFF. The genes are TRBV24-1 and TRBJ2-1, with D maybe TRBD2 (5 bases). V dropped 4 bases and J dropped 10 bases, with 22 bases sitting between them. The CDR3 covers 16 residues. The V gene's germline CDR1 is KGHDR and CDR2 SFDVKD.

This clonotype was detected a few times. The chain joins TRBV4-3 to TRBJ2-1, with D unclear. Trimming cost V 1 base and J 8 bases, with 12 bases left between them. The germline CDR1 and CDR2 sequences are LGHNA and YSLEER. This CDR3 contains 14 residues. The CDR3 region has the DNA TGCGCCAGCAGCCAAGGTTCCTGGTTCCATGAGCAGTTCTTC. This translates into CASSQGSWFHEQFF.

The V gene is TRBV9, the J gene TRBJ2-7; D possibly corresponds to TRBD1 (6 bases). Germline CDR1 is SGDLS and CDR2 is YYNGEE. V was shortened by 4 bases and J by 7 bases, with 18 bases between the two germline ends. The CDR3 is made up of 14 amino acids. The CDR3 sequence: CASSPRQDLGEQYF. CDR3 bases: TGTGCCAGCAGCCCGAGACAGGATTTGGGGGAGCAGTACTTC.

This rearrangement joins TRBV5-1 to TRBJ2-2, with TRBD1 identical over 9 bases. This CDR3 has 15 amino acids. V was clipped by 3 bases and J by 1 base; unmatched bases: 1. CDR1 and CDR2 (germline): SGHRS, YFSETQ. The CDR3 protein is CASSWDRENTGELFF. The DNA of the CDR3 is TGCGCCAGCAGCTGGGACAGGGAGAACACCGGGGAGCTGTTTTTT.